There are a few counts of the clone carrying this T cell receptor beta chain. What it binds is unknown. The sample originates from a study of CD8 T cells in ankylosing spondylitis. Overall study findings and caveats: Some motif variants were previously reported in reactive arthritis synovial fluid and blood. Reports say disease-linked clones showed up significantly more in matched ankylosing spondylitis synovial fluid. Seemingly characteristic of ankylosing spondylitis blood was a TCR beta motif consisting of about 8 highly homologous variants.

Construction of TCR beta libraries was performed using quantitative 5'-RACE with molecular barcodes. TCRdb processed the 5' RACE reads anew with MiXCR; each CDR3 protein has one entry. The sample holds approximately 550,000 distinct CDR3 sequences, about an eighth seen once. The source is a male donor with ankylosing spondylitis. Input material: blood, either unsorted or a sorted T cell fraction (not recorded which).

DNA for the CDR3: TGCGCCAGCAGCGCCCGGACAGGGGCCCACACCGGGGAGCTGTTTTTT. Translation: CASSARTGAHTGELFF. The chain recombines TRBV5-1 with TRBJ2-2, with 9 bases aligning to TRBD1. The CDR3 runs to 16 residues. Germline-derived CDR1 and CDR2 are SGHRS and YFSETQ. Germline trimming cut 4 bases from V and 3 bases from J; bases unmatched to any gene: 7.